This entry lists 6 T cell receptor beta chains sequenced from one sample in a study of T cells after yellow fever vaccination. MiXCR was run by TCRdb on the 5' RACE reads, yielding one entry per CDR3 protein. The table has roughly 140,000 distinct CDR3 sequences, less than 9.5% seen once. Sample: CD4+ T cells sorted from PBMCs, taken 5 days after the yellow fever booster vaccination. The receptors were sampled from a man aged 25 to 40 who received the YFV17D yellow fever vaccine.

This clonotype was recorded a few times. This sequence joins TRBV12-3 or TRBV12-4 and TRBJ2-5, with 7 nucleotides matching TRBD2. This CDR3 comprises 13 residues. The V gene end was trimmed by 6 bases and the J gene end by 5 bases; junction bases not matched to a gene: 6. The CDR3 region is CASRGGSWETQYF. For the CDR3, the DNA is TGTGCCAGCAGGGGCGGGAGCTGGGAGACCCAGTACTTC.

This clonotype appeared many times. The V and J genes are TRBV7-2 and TRBJ2-1; perhaps D is TRBD1 or TRBD2 (5 bases each). CDR3 length: 13 residues. The V gene lost 7 bases and the J gene lost 3 bases, with 10 bases spanning the gap. Germline V lookup: CDR1 SGHTA, CDR2 FQGNSA. As DNA, the CDR3 is TGTGCCAGCATACGGGACCGCTACAATGAGCAGTTCTTC. Protein product: CASIRDRYNEQFF.

This clonotype was counted many times. V usage is TRBV20-1 and J usage is TRBJ1-5; no clear D gene. Germline V gene lookup returns CDR1 DFQATT and CDR2 SNEGSKA (reference sequence). CDR3 length: 16 residues. The V and J ends lost 6 bases and 1 base respectively, with 19 bases between them. The CDR3 loop reads CSATVRGRISNQPQHF. The CDR3 DNA reads TGCAGTGCAACTGTCCGAGGCAGGATAAGCAATCAGCCCCAGCATTTT.

This clonotype appeared many times. This chain links TRBV18 with TRBJ1-1, with D unclear. The germline V gene has CDR1 KGHSH and CDR2 LQKENI. The CDR3 consists of 13 residues. Trimming took 2 bases from V and 6 from J, leaving 10 bases between them. In nucleotides, the CDR3 is TGTGCCAGCTCACCAAGTATCGGCGCTGAAGCTTTCTTT. Encoded protein: CASSPSIGAEAFF.

In its sample, this clonotype was seen many times. V and J are TRBV10-3 and TRBJ2-3, with D tentatively TRBD2 (5 bases). The CDR3 totals 16 residues. V lost 4 bases and J 11 bases, leaving 25 bases between the germline ends. Germline CDR1 and CDR2: ENHRY and SYGVKD. Written as DNA, the CDR3 is TGTGCCATCAGTGGATTAAGCGGTTCCATGCTGTCAATGCAGTATTTT. It is translated as CAISGLSGSMLSMQYF.

Ten or more counts support this clonotype. The J gene is TRBJ2-7, the V gene TRBV7-2; the D is unclear. The CDR3 is made up of 13 amino acids. CDR1 and CDR2 (germline): SGHTA, FQGNSA. The germline V and J ends were trimmed by 4 bases and 2 bases, with 9 bases remaining between them. In DNA form, the CDR3 reads TGTGCCAGCAGCTCCAGACACACCTACGAGCAGTACTTC. Encoded protein: CASSSRHTYEQYF.